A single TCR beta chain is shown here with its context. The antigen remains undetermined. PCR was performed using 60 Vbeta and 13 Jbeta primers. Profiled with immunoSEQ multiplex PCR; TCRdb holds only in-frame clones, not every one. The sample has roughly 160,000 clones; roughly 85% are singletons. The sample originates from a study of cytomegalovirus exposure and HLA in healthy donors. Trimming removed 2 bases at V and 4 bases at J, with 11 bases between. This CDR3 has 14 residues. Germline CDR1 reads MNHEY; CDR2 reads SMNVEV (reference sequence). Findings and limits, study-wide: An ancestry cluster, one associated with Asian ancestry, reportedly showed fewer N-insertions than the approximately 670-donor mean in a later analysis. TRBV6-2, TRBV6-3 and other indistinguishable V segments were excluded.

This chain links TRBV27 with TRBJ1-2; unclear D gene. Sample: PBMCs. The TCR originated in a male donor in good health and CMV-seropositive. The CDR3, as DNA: TGTGCCAGCAGTTTAAGGCCACAGATCTATGGCTACACCTTC. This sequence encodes CASSLRPQIYGYTF.